Below, 29 T cell receptor beta chains from the same sample are listed, as sequenced in a study of blood T cell repertoires in COVID-19. Sequenced by immunoSEQ multiplex PCR; TCRdb stores in-frame clones only, minus some. The sample includes fewer than 200,000 clones, approximately 80% of them seen just once. Material: PBMCs or T cells enriched from blood (not recorded which). These receptors were obtained from a man in his fifties who had recovered from COVID-19.

The rearrangement uses TRBV12-3 or TRBV12-4 and TRBJ2-5, with D possibly TRBD2 on 5 matching bases. There are 13 residues in the CDR3. The V end was cut by 5 bases, the J end by 5 bases, with 12 bases between. The CDR3 region has the DNA TGTGCCAGCAGTCCCGGGGAGCCGGAGACCCAGTACTTC. This sequence encodes CASSPGEPETQYF.

The chain uses TRBV18 and TRBJ1-5; no firm D call. Germline CDR1 is KGHSH and CDR2 is LQKENI. V lost 2 bases, J lost 1 base, and 6 bases lay in between. The CDR3 has 14 amino acids. CDR3 protein: CASSPAVSNQPQHF. The CDR3 nucleotides read TGTGCCAGCTCACCAGCGGTAAGCAATCAGCCCCAGCATTTT.

The CDR3 bases are TGTGCCAGCAGCTTATCCGGGGGATACAGCACAGATACGCAGTATTTT. Protein: CASSLSGGYSTDTQYF. The chain links TRBV11-2 to TRBJ2-3, with a tentative D call TRBD2 (6 bases). Trimming shortened V by 2 bases and J by 0 bases, and 12 bases separated the two germline ends. Germline V gives CDR1 SGHAT, CDR2 FQNNGV. The CDR3 is made up of 16 amino acids.

The rearrangement joins TRBV28 to TRBJ2-5; TRBD1 aligns across 12 bases. This CDR3 is 14 amino acids long. CDR1 and CDR2 (germline): MDHEN, SYDVKM. With V trimmed by 7 bases and J by 7 bases, 7 bases remained unmatched. CDR3: CASKGQGALGTQYF. CDR3 DNA: TGTGCCAGCAAGGGACAGGGGGCGCTTGGGACCCAGTACTTC. Full variable domain (remainder filled in from reference TRBV28 and TRBJ2-5): DVKVTQSSRYLVKRTGEKVFLECVQDMDHENMFWYRQDPGLGLRLIYFSYDVKMKEKGDIPEGYSVSREKKERFSLILESASTNQTSMYLCASKGQGALGTQYFGPGTRLLVL.

The chain has TRBV4-1 and TRBJ1-5, with a tentative D call TRBD1 (5 bases). Germline V gene sequence: CDR1 MGHRA, CDR2 YSYEKL. Trimming removed 1 base at V and 4 bases at J, with 20 bases between. The CDR3 spans 18 residues. CDR3 sequence (DNA): TGCGCCAGCAGCCAAGTTCGGGGAGGTATAGACAGAAATCAGCCCCAGCATTTT. Translation gives CASSQVRGGIDRNQPQHF.

This clone appeared a few times. The rearrangement joins TRBV25-1 to TRBJ2-3, with D perhaps matching TRBD2 (5 bases). With 4 bases removed from V and 4 bases from J, the gap between germline ends came to 6 bases. The CDR3 contains 12 residues. Germline CDR1 reads MGHDK; CDR2 reads SYGVNS. The CDR3 DNA is TGTGCCAGCAGTGCCGGGGCAGATACGCAGTATTTT. This translates into CASSAGADTQYF.

The chain employs TRBV7-2 and TRBJ1-2; D not certain. The CDR3 spans 11 residues. The V and J ends lost 2 bases and 4 bases respectively, with 2 bases between them. Per germline, CDR1 SGHTA and CDR2 FQGNSA. This chain's CDR3 is CASSLRYGYTF. Here the CDR3 DNA reads TGTGCCAGCAGCTTACGCTATGGCTACACCTTC.

The chain combines TRBV5-1 with TRBJ2-7, with D perhaps TRBD1 (6 bases). Looked up from germline, CDR1 is SGHRS and CDR2 is YFSETQ. Between the trimmed V and J ends, which lost 0 bases and 2 bases, there was a span of 12 bases. The CDR3 is made up of 15 amino acids. The CDR3 loop reads CASSLGQGSAYEQYF. DNA of the CDR3: TGCGCCAGCAGCTTGGGGCAGGGGTCCGCCTACGAGCAGTACTTC.

The rearrangement links TRBV5-1 to TRBJ2-2; D possibly corresponds to TRBD1 (6 bases). Germline CDR1 reads SGHRS; CDR2 reads YFSETQ. Trimming left V 0 bases short and J 6 bases short, with 15 bases between. The length of the CDR3 is 16 residues. The DNA for the CDR3 is TGCGCCAGCAGCTTGGCCACACAGGGTGGCCCCGGGGAGCTGTTTTTT. It codes for CASSLATQGGPGELFF. Together with reference TRBV5-1 and TRBJ2-2, the CDR3 gives the full variable domain: KAGVTQTPRYLIKTRGQQVTLSCSPISGHRSVSWYQQTPGQGLQFLFEYFSETQRNKGNFPGRFSGRQFSNSRSEMNVSTLELGDSALYLCASSLATQGGPGELFFGEGSRLTVL.

The chain employs TRBV6-5 and TRBJ1-2, with a weak D call TRBD1 (5 bases). The CDR3 runs 13 residues. Germline V gene sequence: CDR1 MNHEY, CDR2 SVGAGI. The germline V and J ends were trimmed by 6 bases and 4 bases, with 12 bases remaining between them. This CDR3 is CASSGQRTYGYTF. For the CDR3, the DNA is TGTGCCAGCAGCGGACAAAGGACCTATGGCTACACCTTC.

The V call is TRBV11-2, the J call TRBJ2-3, with 8 bases matching TRBD2. The germline V gene encodes CDR1 SGHAT and CDR2 FQNNGV. CDR3 length: 14 residues. The J segment lost 6 bases and the V segment lost 3 bases, leaving 5 bases of the junction unmatched. The CDR3 nucleotides read TGTGCCAGCAGCTTTGGGACTAGGTGGGATACGCAGTATTTT. It codes for CASSFGTRWDTQYF.

The chain uses TRBV7-6 and TRBJ2-7; maybe TRBD2 (7 bases). Deletions cut 4 bases from V and 4 bases from J, with 26 bases between. Germline V lookup: CDR1 SGHVS, CDR2 FNYEAQ. This CDR3 region has 18 residues. The CDR3 loop reads CASSSRVGGRADTYEQYF. The CDR3, as DNA: TGTGCCAGCAGCTCTAGGGTCGGGGGGCGGGCGGATACGTACGAGCAGTACTTC.

The sample holds one count of this clone. V and J are TRBV9 and TRBJ2-5; TRBD1 matches at 7 bases. The ends lost 0 bases at V and 5 bases at J; junction bases unmatched: 7. The CDR3 has 15 residues. Germline V gene sequence: CDR1 SGDLS, CDR2 YYNGEE. CDR3: CASSVDEGRGETQYF. CDR3 DNA sequence: TGTGCCAGCAGCGTAGACGAGGGCAGGGGGGAGACCCAGTACTTC.

This chain joins TRBV2 and TRBJ1-2; TRBD1 agrees at 10 bases. Germline V gene sequence: CDR1 SNHLY, CDR2 FYNNEI. The CDR3 is made up of 17 amino acids. Losses at the gene ends were 2 bases for V and 6 bases for J; bases not matched to a gene: 12. The CDR3 spells CASSEFPGQGEIDGYTF. Here the CDR3 DNA reads TGTGCCAGCAGTGAATTCCCTGGACAGGGGGAAATCGATGGCTACACCTTC.

The V call is TRBV7-2, the J call TRBJ2-5, with D possibly matching TRBD1 (5 bases). Germline CDR1 SGHTA, CDR2 FQGNSA. The V gene lost 2 bases and the J gene lost 4 bases, with 14 bases spanning the gap. The CDR3 is 15 amino acids. In nucleotides, the CDR3 is TGTGCCAGCAGCTTAAGGCAGGGCGATACAGAGACCCAGTACTTC. Protein product: CASSLRQGDTETQYF.

The chain links TRBV6-2 or TRBV6-3 to TRBJ1-5, with TRBD1 matching over 10 bases. With V trimmed by 4 bases and J by 6 bases, 6 bases remained unmatched. The CDR3 runs to 15 residues. Germline-derived CDR1 and CDR2 are MNHEY and SVGEGT. The CDR3: CASSFATGGLQPQHF. Written as DNA, the CDR3 is TGTGCCAGCAGTTTCGCGACAGGGGGCCTTCAGCCCCAGCATTTT.

The genes are TRBV6-5 and TRBJ1-6; D might be TRBD1 (6 bases). The V end lost 2 bases, the J end lost 10 bases, and 15 bases lay between the germline ends. The CDR3 consists of 15 residues. Germline CDR1 is MNHEY and CDR2 is SVGAGI. The CDR3 protein is CASSYIRGSGSPLHF. The CDR3 DNA sequence: TGTGCCAGCAGTTACATAAGGGGGTCAGGCTCACCCCTCCACTTT.

As regards this clone: A read error may produce the germline difference seen at one junction end. This chain joins TRBV4-2 and TRBJ2-3, with D possibly being TRBD1 (6 bases). Germline V CDR1 and CDR2: LGHNA, YNFKEQ. CDR3 size: 13 residues. CDR3 residues: CASSQEGPHRAVF. CDR3 DNA: TGTGCCAGCAGCCAAGAAGGGCCCCACAGGGCGGTTTTT.

The CDR3 DNA follows: TGTGCCAGCAGCTTGGTCGACAGAAACTATGGCTACACCTTC. It is translated as CASSLVDRNYGYTF. This sequence joins TRBV5-4 and TRBJ1-2, with D possibly being TRBD1 (5 bases). V was pared by 0 bases and J by 2 bases, with 8 bases between. This CDR3 is 14 amino acids long. CDR1 and CDR2 from the germline V gene are SGHNT and YYREEE (reference sequence).

The chain is built from TRBV4-1 and TRBJ2-7; TRBD1 matches 9 bases. The CDR3 sequence is 16 residues long. After removal of 4 bases from V and 1 base from J, the junction contained 8 bases not matched to a gene. Germline V gene sequence: CDR1 MGHRA, CDR2 YSYEKL. The CDR3, as DNA: TGCGCCAGCAGCCCGAGGGAGACAGGGGGATCCTACGAGCAGTACTTC. As protein: CASSPRETGGSYEQYF.

This chain uses TRBV6-1 with TRBJ1-5, with 11 bases aligning to TRBD1. Unmatched junction bases numbered 2, after V lost 2 bases and J lost 2 bases. Germline values: CDR1 MNHNS, CDR2 SASEGT. This CDR3 comprises 16 residues. The CDR3 loop is CASSERTGGRNQPQHF. The CDR3 DNA reads as TGTGCCAGCAGTGAAAGGACAGGGGGCCGCAATCAGCCCCAGCATTTT.

In this sample, this clone turned up once. The J gene is TRBJ1-1, the V gene TRBV7-9; D is ambiguous. The CDR3 is made up of 15 amino acids. The germline gives CDR1 SEHNR, CDR2 FQNEAQ (reference sequence). The ends were cut back, 4 bases at V and 3 bases at J, with 15 bases in the middle. CDR3 loop: CASSSPRDKYTEAFF. The CDR3 nucleotides are TGTGCCAGCAGCTCCCCCCGCGATAAGTACACTGAAGCTTTCTTT.

This rearrangement joins TRBV28 to TRBJ1-2, with 8 nucleotides matching TRBD1. Trimming removed 5 bases from V and 8 bases from J; junction bases left unmatched: 13. Germline values: CDR1 MDHEN, CDR2 SYDVKM. The CDR3 consists of 15 residues. Here the CDR3 reads CASSPQDRVGLGYTF. The CDR3 DNA reads as TGTGCCAGCAGTCCGCAGGACAGGGTGGGGTTGGGCTACACCTTC.

The rearrangement joins TRBV6-5 to TRBJ1-4; D possibly corresponds to TRBD1 (5 bases). Germline CDR1 MNHEY, CDR2 SVGAGI. This CDR3 contains 14 residues. V gave up 8 bases and J gave up 5 bases, with 15 bases separating them. This chain's CDR3 is CASHGSGGNEKLFF. As DNA, the CDR3 is TGTGCCAGCCATGGGAGTGGGGGGAATGAAAAACTGTTTTTT.

This chain joins TRBV5-1 and TRBJ1-2, with D tentatively TRBD1 (5 bases). V was trimmed by 7 bases and J by 7 bases, leaving 14 bases between them. The CDR3 spans 12 residues. Germline CDR1 is SGHRS and CDR2 is YFSETQ. The chain's CDR3 is CASSRGEVGYTF. Here the CDR3 DNA reads TGCGCCAGCTCCCGGGGGGAGGTTGGCTACACCTTC.

The rearrangement uses TRBV10-3 and TRBJ1-2; 10 bases line up with TRBD1. Germline V lookup: CDR1 ENHRY, CDR2 SYGVKD. The CDR3 spans 11 residues. The trim removed 10 bases at V and 8 bases at J, leaving 4 bases unmatched. The CDR3 coding sequence is TGTGCCACGGGACAGGGGCGCGGCTACACCTTC. Protein sequence: CATGQGRGYTF.

The chain is built from TRBV21-1 and TRBJ1-2. TRBV21-1 is termed a pseudogene. The CDR3 runs 13 residues. The DNA for the CDR3 is TGTGCCAGCAGCCACGGTCTTTTCTATGGCTACACCTTC. This sequence encodes CASSHGLFYGYTF.

The chain is built from TRBV5-4 and TRBJ2-5; TRBD1 is a possible D gene (6 bases). This CDR3 is built from 14 residues. With 2 bases removed from V and 1 base from J, the gap between germline ends came to 9 bases. From germline, CDR1 is SGHNT and CDR2 YYREEE (reference sequence). CDR3 sequence reads: CASSLRGFQETQYF. DNA of the CDR3: TGTGCCAGCAGCTTAAGGGGGTTCCAAGAGACCCAGTACTTC.

The CDR3 DNA reads as TGCGCCTCCACGGGGGGGGAAGAGACCCAGTACTTC. Protein product: CASTGGEETQYF. This rearrangement joins TRBV4-1 to TRBJ2-5; 8 positions agree with TRBD2. CDR1 is MGHRA and CDR2 is YSYEKL in the germline V gene. Germline trimming cut 11 bases from V and 3 bases from J; bases unmatched to any gene: 5. CDR3 size: 12 residues.